This TCR beta chain was observed in a study of T cell responses to AZD1222 COVID-19 vaccine. Overall study findings and caveats: Reportedly, close to half of spike-specific TCRs are directed against unmutated variant regions. Spike regions recognized by vaccine-associated CD4 TCRs spanned the protein, led by 160-218 and 743-854. The donor group comprised mostly white British people and more females; the analysis possibly underestimated clonal diversity.

Sequenced by immunoSEQ multiplex PCR; TCRdb stores in-frame clones only, minus some. The top ten clones hold approximately 2% of a sample with around 130,000 clones, about 91% of them seen once. In the case of this clone: Its cognate antigen is unknown.

This CDR3 comprises 14 residues. From germline, CDR1 is SGHRS and CDR2 YFSETQ. Trimming removed 0 bases from V and 1 base from J, with 5 bases in between. This sample comprised peripheral blood, obtained 28 days after the second AZD1222 dose. The rearrangement joins TRBV5-1 to TRBJ1-3; D remains ambiguous. This clonotype was sampled from an adult who received the AZD1222 COVID-19 vaccine. Written as DNA, the CDR3 is TGCGCCAGCAGCTTGGGGGTTTCTGGAAACACCATATATTTT. Translating gives CASSLGVSGNTIYF.